Each of the 15 T cell receptor beta chains below was sequenced from the same sample in a study of blood T cell repertoires in COVID-19. Here immunoSEQ multiplex PCR was the method, and the copy in TCRdb shows in-frame clones only, minus some. The sample lists hundreds of thousands of clones; about 91% were seen once. The sample consisted of peripheral blood. Receptors were obtained from a woman between 45 and 60 years old with COVID-19, enrolled during active disease.

This sequence joins TRBV30 and TRBJ1-1; no reliable D call. The CDR3 consists of 13 residues. V lost 0 bases, J lost 4 bases, and 9 bases lay in between. From germline, CDR1 is GTSNPN and CDR2 SVGIG (reference sequence). CDR3 in amino acids: CAWSVSVRTEAFF. The CDR3 DNA is TGTGCCTGGAGTGTAAGCGTGCGCACTGAAGCTTTCTTT.

This clone appeared once. This same CDR3 is encoded by further DNA sequences in the sample. This chain uses TRBV6-5 with TRBJ2-3, with TRBD1 matching 9 bases. The germline V gene encodes CDR1 MNHEY and CDR2 SVGAGI. The CDR3 sequence is 14 residues long. V was clipped by 4 bases and J by 3 bases; unmatched bases: 2. The CDR3 is CASSLDRGTDTQYF. The CDR3 nucleotides are TGTGCCAGCAGTTTGGACAGGGGAACAGATACGCAGTATTTT.

The V and J genes are TRBV19 and TRBJ1-2; TRBD1 matches 8 bases. The trim removed 4 bases at V and 3 bases at J, leaving 10 bases unmatched. Germline values: CDR1 LNHDA, CDR2 SQIVND (reference sequence). This CDR3 has 16 residues. The CDR3 sequence is CASSRLTGTGDYGYTF. The CDR3 DNA follows: TGTGCCAGTAGTAGGTTGACCGGGACAGGCGACTATGGCTACACCTTC.

The CDR3 DNA reads TGTGCCAGCAGCTACGGGACTCCGGGAGAGGAGCAGTACTTC. Its protein product is CASSYGTPGEEQYF. This chain links TRBV7-3 with TRBJ2-7; TRBD2 is a possible D gene (6 bases). The germline V gene encodes CDR1 SGHTA and CDR2 FQGTGA. This CDR3 comprises 14 residues. The V end lost 4 bases, the J end lost 7 bases, and 17 bases lay between the germline ends. Full variable domain (outside the CDR3, taken from reference TRBV7-3 and TRBJ2-7): GAGVSQTPSNKVTEKGKYVELRCDPISGHTALYWYRQSLGQGPEFLIYFQGTGAADDSGLPNDRFFAVRPEGSVSTLKIQRTERGDSAVYLCASSYGTPGEEQYFGPGTRLTVT.

The gene calls are TRBV5-3 and TRBJ2-7, with TRBD2 identical over 16 bases. TRBV5-3 is noted as an ORF with a role that remains uncertain. Trimming removed 3 bases from V and 2 bases from J; junction bases left unmatched: 11. The length of the CDR3 is 19 residues. The CDR3 DNA follows: TGTGCCAGAAGCTATAAAGTAGGGACTAGCGGGGGGGCCACCTACGAGCAGTACTTC. Protein: CARSYKVGTSGGATYEQYF.

The chain employs TRBV11-2 and TRBJ1-5; 7 bases are a match to TRBD1. The junction had 9 bases not matched to a gene; V was cut back by 6 bases and J by 7 bases. From germline, CDR1 is SGHAT and CDR2 FQNNGV. The CDR3 has 14 residues. Here the CDR3 reads CASSLQGYGQPQHF. CDR3 nucleotides: TGTGCCAGCAGTCTACAGGGGTACGGACAGCCCCAGCATTTT. The full variable domain, with the rest looked up from reference TRBV11-2 and TRBJ1-5, is EAGVAQSPRYKIIEKRQSVAFWCNPISGHATLYWYQQILGQGPKLLIQFQNNGVVDDSQLPKDRFSAERLKGVDSTLKIQPAKLEDSAVYLCASSLQGYGQPQHFGDGTRLSIL.

The chain employs TRBV7-9 and TRBJ2-6; 11 bases align to TRBD1. With V trimmed by 6 bases and J by 2 bases, 12 bases remained unmatched. Germline V CDR1 and CDR2: SEHNR, FQNEAQ (reference sequence). The CDR3 length is 19 residues. As DNA, the CDR3 is TGTGCCAGCAGGTATCCGGGGACAGGGGGTGCCCCTGGGGCCAACGTCCTGACTTTC. Amino acid sequence: CASRYPGTGGAPGANVLTF.

The V gene is TRBV24-1, the J gene TRBJ2-3; TRBD1 is a possible D gene (5 bases). This CDR3 has 13 amino acids. The V and J ends lost 9 bases and 2 bases respectively, with 11 bases between them. Germline CDR1 reads KGHDR; CDR2 reads SFDVKD. CDR3 sequence (DNA): TGTGCCACCGGGAAGACAGCCACAGATACGCAGTATTTT. Its translation: CATGKTATDTQYF.

This clone has just a few counts. The gene calls are TRBV10-1 and TRBJ1-1; D ambiguous. The CDR3 has 8 amino acids. Germline V CDR1 and CDR2: WNHNN, SYGVQD (reference sequence). V lost 8 bases, J lost 11 bases, and 6 bases lay in between. CDR3 sequence reads: CASLVAFF. For the CDR3, the DNA is TGCGCCAGCCTCGTTGCTTTCTTT.

The V gene is TRBV6-1, the J gene TRBJ2-4, with a weak D call TRBD2 (5 bases). Germline V lookup: CDR1 MNHNS, CDR2 SASEGT. The CDR3 runs 12 residues. V was cut by 2 bases and J by 13 bases, with 12 bases left in between. CDR3 in DNA: TGTGCCAGCAGTGAATTGGAGGCAGACCAGTACTTC. It encodes CASSELEADQYF.

A single count supports this clone. The chain recombines TRBV25-1 with TRBJ1-2; 9 bases map to TRBD1. Germline CDR1 MGHDK, CDR2 SYGVNS. Trimming removed 6 bases from V and 8 bases from J; junction bases left unmatched: 4. The CDR3 extends over 12 amino acids. This chain's CDR3 is CASSGDRAGYTF. CDR3 coding DNA: TGTGCCAGCAGCGGGGACAGGGCGGGCTACACCTTC.

V usage is TRBV28 and J usage is TRBJ1-6, with D unclear. V shed 6 bases and J shed 8 bases, with 14 bases lying between them. The germline CDR1 and CDR2 sequences are MDHEN and SYDVKM. There are 14 residues in the CDR3. The CDR3 DNA reads as TGTGCCAGCAGAGGAGGAACCGGCGATTCACCCCTCCACTTT. It specifies CASRGGTGDSPLHF.

The rearrangement links TRBV7-9 to TRBJ2-5; no clear D gene. CDR1 is SEHNR and CDR2 is FQNEAQ in the germline V gene (reference sequence). The CDR3 sequence is 11 residues long. V lost 6 bases to trimming and J lost 5 bases, with 7 bases between them. The DNA for the CDR3 is TGTGCCAGCAGTCCTGCGGAGACCCAGTACTTC. This codes for CASSPAETQYF.

The chain uses TRBV24-1 and TRBJ1-5; D possibly corresponds to TRBD1 (6 bases). The CDR3 covers 15 residues. V dropped 3 bases and J dropped 3 bases, with 11 bases sitting between them. CDR1 and CDR2 from the germline V gene are KGHDR and SFDVKD. The CDR3 region has the DNA TGTGCCACCAGTGATCCTGGACAGAACAATCAGCCCCAGCATTTT. It codes for CATSDPGQNNQPQHF.

The chain combines TRBV7-3 with TRBJ1-1; 8 bases map to TRBD1. The CDR3 length is 14 residues. V was clipped by 5 bases and J by 2 bases; unmatched bases: 4. Germline CDR1 reads SGHTA; CDR2 reads FQGTGA. The CDR3 loop reads CASSLTGENTEAFF. The CDR3 nucleotides read TGTGCCAGCAGCCTGACAGGGGAAAACACTGAAGCTTTCTTT.